This T cell receptor beta chain was sequenced for a study of blood T cell repertoires in COVID-19. Study-level information: Specimens from acute and convalescent COVID-19 originated in the United States, Italy and Spain.

CDR1 and CDR2 from the germline V gene are SQVTM and ANQGSEA. V was pared by 4 bases and J by 8 bases, with 7 bases between. CDR3 size: 10 residues. Enrolled through a virtual design, the participants were between 18 and 89 years of age and came from 24 US areas. Study processing details: Nucleated cell number was recorded as an estimate derived from reference gene primer amplification. Data came from immunoSEQ multiplex PCR; TCRdb stores just in-frame clones and leaves some out. That table is the source of V, J and clone size, and D and trimming were worked out from the DNA. This sample has around 250,000 clones, with roughly 80% found just once.

Sequenced material: PBMCs or T cells enriched from blood (not recorded which). The receptor's source is a man aged 40-49 years who had been exposed to COVID-19. The chain recombines TRBV29-1 with TRBJ2-3; D uncertain. In DNA, the CDR3 is TGCAGCGTTGCCGAGCTTACGCAGTATTTT. As protein: CSVAELTQYF.